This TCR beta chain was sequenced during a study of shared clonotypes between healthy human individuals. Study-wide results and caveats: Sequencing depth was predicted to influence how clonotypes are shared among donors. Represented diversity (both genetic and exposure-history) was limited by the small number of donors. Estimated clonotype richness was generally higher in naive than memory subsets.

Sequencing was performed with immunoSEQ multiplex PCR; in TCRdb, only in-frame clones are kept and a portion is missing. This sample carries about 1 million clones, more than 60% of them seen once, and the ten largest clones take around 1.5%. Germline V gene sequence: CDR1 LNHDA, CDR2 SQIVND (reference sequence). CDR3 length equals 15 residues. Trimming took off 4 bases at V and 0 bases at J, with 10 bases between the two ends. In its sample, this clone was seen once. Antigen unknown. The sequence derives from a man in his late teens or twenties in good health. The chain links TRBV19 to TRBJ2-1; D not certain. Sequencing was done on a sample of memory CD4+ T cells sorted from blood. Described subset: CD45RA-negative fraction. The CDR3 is CASSRPPSSYNEQFF. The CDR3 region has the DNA TGTGCCAGTAGTAGACCACCAAGCTCCTACAATGAGCAGTTCTTC.